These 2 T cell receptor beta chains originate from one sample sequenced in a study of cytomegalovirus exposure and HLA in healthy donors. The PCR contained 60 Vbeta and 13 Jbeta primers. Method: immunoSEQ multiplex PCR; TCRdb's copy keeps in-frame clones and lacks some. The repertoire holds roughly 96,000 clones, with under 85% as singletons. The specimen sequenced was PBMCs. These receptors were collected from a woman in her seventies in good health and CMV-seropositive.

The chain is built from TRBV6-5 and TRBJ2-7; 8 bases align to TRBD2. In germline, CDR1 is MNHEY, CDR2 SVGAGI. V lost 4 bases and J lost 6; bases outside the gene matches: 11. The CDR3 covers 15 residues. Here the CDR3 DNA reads TGTGCCAGCAGTTCCCGCGGTAGCGGGAAGGGCGAGCAGTACTTC. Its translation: CASSSRGSGKGEQYF.

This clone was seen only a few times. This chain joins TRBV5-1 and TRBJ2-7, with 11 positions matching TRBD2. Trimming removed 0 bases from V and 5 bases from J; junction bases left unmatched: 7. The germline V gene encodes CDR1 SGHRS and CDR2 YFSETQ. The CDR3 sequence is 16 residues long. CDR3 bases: TGCGCCAGCAGCTTGGACCCTAGCGGGAGGTTTCACGAGCAGTACTTC. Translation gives CASSLDPSGRFHEQYF.